What follows are 20 T cell receptor beta chains derived from one specimen sequenced in a study of neurological immune-mediated disorders. The time point denotes: longitudinal time-point 2. MiXCR was run by TCRdb on the 5' RACE reads, yielding one entry per CDR3 protein. The profile shows about 90,000 distinct CDR3 sequences, less than 15% of them singletons. Input material: PBMCs. The receptors were gathered from a female donor with HTLV-1-associated myelopathy (HAM/TSP).

This clonotype showed up many times. V and J are TRBV12-3 or TRBV12-4 and TRBJ2-3; 11 positions match TRBD2. CDR3 length equals 16 residues. The V gene end was trimmed by 5 bases and the J gene end by 2 bases; junction bases not matched to a gene: 6. The DNA of the CDR3 is TGTGCCAGCAGTGCGTTAGCGGGGGGGCCCACAGATACGCAGTATTTT. Translation gives CASSALAGGPTDTQYF.

The rearrangement joins TRBV9 to TRBJ2-4; TRBD1 matches at 7 bases. The CDR3 is made up of 20 amino acids. Germline V CDR1 and CDR2: SGDLS, YYNGEE. The junction had 22 bases not matched to a gene; V was cut back by 6 bases and J by 1 base. DNA for the CDR3: TGTGCCAGCATTATACAGGGACAGCCGAGTAGTCTTTCGGCCAAAAACATTCAGTACTTC. It translates to CASIIQGQPSSLSAKNIQYF.

This clonotype showed up just once. A read error is possible here, since a much larger clone lies one base away. This sequence joins TRBV6-1 and TRBJ1-5, with TRBD1 as a possible D gene (5 bases). The CDR3 contains 13 residues. CDR1 is MNHNS, CDR2 SASEGT, per germline. The CDR3 DNA follows: TGTGCCATCAGTGCGTCACAGGCAGGGTCCCAGCATTTT. This gives the protein CAISASQAGSQHF.

The CDR3 bases are TGCAGCGTTCGAGCGGGGGGAACAGATACGCAGTATTTT. Translating gives CSVRAGGTDTQYF. V and J are TRBV29-1 and TRBJ2-3, with 9 bases lining up with TRBD2. CDR1 and CDR2 from the germline V gene are SQVTM and ANQGSEA. V was clipped by 5 bases and J by 3 bases; unmatched bases: 3. This CDR3 region has 13 residues.

This clonotype was detected many times. The chain uses TRBV5-1 and TRBJ2-3, with unresolved D. The length of the CDR3 is 15 residues. Trimming shortened V by 0 bases and J by 0 bases, and 8 bases separated the two germline ends. Per the germline V gene, CDR1 is SGHRS and CDR2 is YFSETQ. CDR3 sequence (DNA): TGCGCCAGCAGCTTGGGCGTTACTAGCACAGATACGCAGTATTTT. This sequence encodes CASSLGVTSTDTQYF.

This clonotype has just a few counts. The chain joins TRBV28 to TRBJ2-1, with D possibly TRBD1 on 5 matching bases. The CDR3 extends over 18 amino acids. Trimming removed 2 bases from V and 1 base from J, with 18 bases in between. Germline lookup yields CDR1 MDHEN and CDR2 SYDVKM. CDR3 protein: CASSLGGRVVISYNEQFF. The CDR3 DNA reads TGTGCCAGCAGTTTAGGCGGCAGGGTTGTTATTTCCTACAATGAGCAGTTCTTC.

This clonotype was seen ten or more times. The chain joins TRBV4-1 to TRBJ2-7; 7 nucleotides agree with TRBD1. J lost 6 bases, V lost 0 bases, and 8 bases had no gene match. This CDR3 region has 15 residues. CDR1 MGHRA and CDR2 YSYEKL come from the germline V gene. The CDR3 DNA reads as TGCGCCAGCAGCCAAGATTTACAGGGGTCGTTCGAGCAGTACTTC. The encoded protein is CASSQDLQGSFEQYF.

This clonotype was found many times. This chain uses TRBV7-9 with TRBJ2-2; D gene ambiguous. Trimming stripped 5 bases from V and 0 bases from J, with 13 bases between. There are 16 residues in the CDR3. Germline-derived CDR1 and CDR2 are SEHNR and FQNEAQ (reference sequence). The CDR3 loop reads CASSRETIANTGELFF. CDR3 nucleotides: TGTGCCAGCAGCCGCGAGACAATAGCGAACACCGGGGAGCTGTTTTTT.

This clonotype was detected many times. The chain carries TRBV6-1 and TRBJ2-7; D is uncertain. CDR3 size: 14 residues. Trimming pared 0 bases from V and 3 bases from J, leaving 9 bases between. CDR1 is MNHNS and CDR2 is SASEGT in the germline V gene. CDR3 sequence: CASSEAGDLYEQYF. Here the CDR3 DNA reads TGTGCCAGCAGTGAAGCTGGGGATCTCTACGAGCAGTACTTC.

This clonotype was counted ten times or more. This chain links TRBV5-1 with TRBJ2-2, with D perhaps being TRBD1 or TRBD2 (5 bases each). Looked up from germline, CDR1 is SGHRS and CDR2 is YFSETQ. The CDR3 is 19 amino acids. V dropped 3 bases and J dropped 4 bases, with 25 bases sitting between them. The CDR3 is CASSSGTIALAARTGELFF. The CDR3 DNA reads as TGCGCCAGCAGCTCCGGGACGATCGCCTTGGCTGCGCGCACCGGGGAGCTGTTTTTT.

This clonotype was detected many times. The chain employs TRBV5-1 and TRBJ2-2, with TRBD1 as a possible D gene (5 bases). Trimming removed 4 bases from V and 1 base from J, with 8 bases in between. CDR1 is SGHRS, CDR2 YFSETQ, per germline. This CDR3 is built from 14 residues. Here the CDR3 reads CASSTTVNTGELFF. Written as DNA, the CDR3 is TGCGCCAGCAGCACGACAGTGAACACCGGGGAGCTGTTTTTT. The variable domain in full, completed from reference TRBV5-1 and TRBJ2-2, reads KAGVTQTPRYLIKTRGQQVTLSCSPISGHRSVSWYQQTPGQGLQFLFEYFSETQRNKGNFPGRFSGRQFSNSRSEMNVSTLELGDSALYLCASSTTVNTGELFFGEGSRLTVL.

This clonotype was picked up many times. J is TRBJ2-7 and V is TRBV28; D unclear. The ends were cut back, 8 bases at V and 7 bases at J, with 18 bases in the middle. This CDR3 region has 13 residues. CDR1 and CDR2 from the germline V gene are MDHEN and SYDVKM. In DNA form, the CDR3 reads TGTGCCAGCGGGGTTCGGCCGCCGAGTGAGCAGTACTTC. Translating it yields CASGVRPPSEQYF.

This clonotype was detected a few times. This chain connects TRBV2 to TRBJ2-4, with 8 bases fitting TRBD1. With 8 bases clipped from V and 3 bases from J, the junction kept 9 bases outside the gene matches. CDR3 length: 15 amino acids. Germline CDR1 reads SNHLY; CDR2 reads FYNNEI. The CDR3 region has the DNA TGTGCCAGCGGACCGACAGGGGCGATCAAAAACATTCAGTACTTC. The encoded protein is CASGPTGAIKNIQYF.

The table lists this clonotype with many counts. The chain uses TRBV5-1 and TRBJ1-3; D possibly corresponds to TRBD1 (5 bases). The germline CDR1 and CDR2 sequences are SGHRS and YFSETQ. The CDR3 contains 15 residues. The ends were cut back, 2 bases at V and 0 bases at J, with 9 bases in the middle. The CDR3 is CASSFGTGSGNTIYF. The CDR3 bases are TGCGCCAGCAGCTTTGGGACGGGCTCTGGAAACACCATATATTTT.

This clonotype was found a few times. As DNA, the CDR3 is TGCAGTGCTCGCAAAAGACTAGCGGGGGGAGGCACAGATACGCAGTATTTT. It is translated as CSARKRLAGGGTDTQYF. The rearrangement uses TRBV20-1 and TRBJ2-3, with 13 bases aligning to TRBD2. Trimming cost V 5 bases and J 1 base; bases outside gene matches: 9. This CDR3 is 17 amino acids long. Germline lookup yields CDR1 DFQATT and CDR2 SNEGSKA (reference sequence).

This clonotype was seen repeatedly, ten times or more. The chain recombines TRBV5-1 with TRBJ1-4, with D perhaps TRBD1 (5 bases). The V end lost 4 bases, the J end lost 8 bases, and 21 bases lay between the germline ends. From germline, CDR1 is SGHRS and CDR2 YFSETQ. The CDR3 length is 16 residues. In nucleotides, the CDR3 is TGCGCCAGCAGCCCGACATGGGGACCCCCGCGGGAAAAACTGTTTTTT. This gives the protein CASSPTWGPPREKLFF. Together with reference TRBV5-1 and TRBJ1-4, the CDR3 gives the full variable domain: KAGVTQTPRYLIKTRGQQVTLSCSPISGHRSVSWYQQTPGQGLQFLFEYFSETQRNKGNFPGRFSGRQFSNSRSEMNVSTLELGDSALYLCASSPTWGPPREKLFFGSGTQLSVL.

This clonotype was counted many times. The J gene is TRBJ2-2, the V gene TRBV12-3 or TRBV12-4; TRBD1 agrees at 7 bases. The CDR3 runs 15 residues. Trimming at V came to 5 bases and at J to 6 bases, leaving 9 bases not matched to a gene. The CDR3 nucleotides are TGTGCCAGCAGTACCCCGGGACAGACCGCCGGGGAGCTGTTTTTT. Its translation: CASSTPGQTAGELFF.

The sample holds a few counts of this clonotype. The chain employs TRBV6-6 and TRBJ2-7; TRBD2 might be the D (7 bases). The CDR3 runs 14 residues. V was shortened by 5 bases and J by 2 bases, with 13 bases between the two germline ends. Germline CDR1 reads MNHNY; CDR2 reads SVGAGI (reference sequence). The CDR3 reads CASSRPGGTYEQYF. CDR3 in DNA: TGTGCCAGCAGTAGGCCGGGGGGCACCTACGAGCAGTACTTC.

There are many counts of this clonotype. J is TRBJ2-7 and V is TRBV2; no reliable D call. Germline V gives CDR1 SNHLY, CDR2 FYNNEI. CDR3 length: 11 amino acids. The V gene lost 4 bases and the J gene lost 7 bases, with 8 bases spanning the gap. CDR3 in DNA: TGTGCCAGCAGTGTGGGCCGAGAGCAGTACTTC. Protein: CASSVGREQYF.

This clonotype was observed at least ten times. The chain links TRBV28 to TRBJ2-7; 9 bases map to TRBD2. The CDR3 extends over 16 amino acids. CDR1 is MDHEN and CDR2 is SYDVKM in the germline V gene. The ends lost 6 bases at V and 7 bases at J; junction bases unmatched: 16. CDR3 in amino acids: CASRGTGAGGSGEQYF. In DNA form, the CDR3 reads TGTGCCAGCAGGGGTACGGGAGCGGGGGGTTCGGGGGAGCAGTACTTC. Based on the CDR3 plus reference TRBV28 and TRBJ2-7, the full variable domain is DVKVTQSSRYLVKRTGEKVFLECVQDMDHENMFWYRQDPGLGLRLIYFSYDVKMKEKGDIPEGYSVSREKKERFSLILESASTNQTSMYLCASRGTGAGGSGEQYFGPGTRLTVT.